These T cell receptor beta chains were read from a single sample in a study of cytomegalovirus exposure and HLA in healthy donors. The table came from immunoSEQ multiplex PCR; TCRdb's copy has only in-frame clones and leaves some out. The sample carries about 100,000 clones, 77% recorded once. Sequencing input: PBMCs. These TCRs come from a male donor in good health and CMV-seropositive. Each CDR3 is given without its conserved first and last residue.

CDR3aa: ASSFGWGRGIDQPQH; v_gene: TRBV5-8
CDR3aa: ASSPGQGAGGYQETQY; v_gene: TRBV11-2
CDR3aa: ASTVNNYNEQF; v_gene: TRBV2
CDR3aa: ATSRPLTGGKDTQY; v_gene: TRBV15
CDR3aa: ASSRQGSNQPQH; v_gene: TRBV19
CDR3aa: ASSWTSEETQY; v_gene: TRBV27
CDR3aa: ASSPDPQGFTEAF; v_gene: TRBV7-9
CDR3aa: ASSSILAGGPYEQY; v_gene: TRBV4-2
CDR3aa: ASSQWTGDYGYT; v_gene: TRBV6-5
CDR3aa: ASSALGGVDTQY; v_gene: TRBV7-2
CDR3aa: ASSLGSGGQAYGYT; v_gene: TRBV7-2
CDR3aa: ASSFPGTGDEKLF; v_gene: TRBV7-9
CDR3aa: ASSDHLYEQY; v_gene: TRBV2
CDR3aa: ASTLGSDGKEQY; v_gene: TRBV7-9
CDR3aa: ASSFGGETQY; v_gene: TRBV5-1
CDR3aa: ASSFPGTGISTDTQY; v_gene: TRBV7-2
CDR3aa: ARRTSGGYNEQF; v_gene: TRBV2
CDR3aa: ASSIRVYNEQF; v_gene: TRBV19
CDR3aa: ASSLFREAGNEQF; v_gene: TRBV7-8
CDR3aa: ASSFGGGGNQPQH; v_gene: TRBV28
CDR3aa: SVERSGVYEQY; v_gene: TRBV29-1
CDR3aa: ASSFGQRPISGANGLT; v_gene: TRBV5-6
CDR3aa: ASSPQLAGVPGELF; v_gene: TRBV7-7
CDR3aa: ASGKQQYSNQPQH; v_gene: TRBV28
CDR3aa: ASSLAPSGYNEQF; v_gene: TRBV5-4
CDR3aa: ASRSRGELTGELF; v_gene: TRBV28
CDR3aa: ASSWGGQGNYEQY; v_gene: TRBV27
CDR3aa: ASSRQGWYEQY; v_gene: TRBV28